A selection of T cell receptor beta chains follows, all from one sample in a study of blood T cell repertoires in COVID-19. Libraries were prepared by immunoSEQ multiplex PCR; TCRdb keeps only in-frame clonotypes and omits some of them. In the table there are roughly 220,000 clones, approximately 92% of which are singletons. The sequencing input was PBMCs or T cells enriched from blood (not recorded which). The receptors derive from a woman between 18 and 30 years old in a cohort exposed to, infected with or recovered from COVID-19 (not recorded which). The CDR3 runs from the conserved cysteine through the conserved F or W. Each record gives: CDR3 length, V gene, clone size, D gene, J gene, CDR3 protein, CDR3 DNA. D genes are given only for firm matches. Only part of the rows carry a size: once, few, many, or a class if the clone is expanded.

>14|TRBV29-1|.|TRBD2|TRBJ2-1
CSVAWSGGYNEQFF
TGCAGCGTTGCTTGGAGCGGGGGGTACAATGAGCAGTTCTTC
>13|TRBV5-1|.|.|TRBJ1-1
CASCPGSPAEAFF
TGCGCCAGCTGTCCGGGATCGCCCGCAGAAGCTTTCTTT
>14|TRBV5-4|.|TRBD2|TRBJ2-3
CASSSGGSTDTQYF
TGTGCCAGCAGCTCGGGGGGAAGCACAGATACGCAGTATTTT
>15|TRBV19|once|.|TRBJ1-1
CASSIGVAGNTEAFF
TGTGCCAGTAGTATTGGTGTCGCAGGGAACACTGAAGCTTTCTTT
>11|TRBV30|.|.|TRBJ1-1
CAWELGREAFF
TGTGCCTGGGAACTGGGGCGCGAAGCTTTCTTT
>14|TRBV18|.|TRBD1|TRBJ1-1
CASSPTGGEFEAFF
TGTGCCAGCTCACCGACAGGGGGCGAATTTGAAGCTTTCTTT
>14|TRBV27|.|.|TRBJ1-1
CASSFRDLNTEAFF
TGTGCCAGCAGTTTTCGGGATTTGAACACTGAAGCTTTCTTT
>15|TRBV19|.|.|TRBJ1-5
CASSIESAQGQPQHF
TGTGCCAGTAGTATAGAGTCGGCCCAGGGGCAGCCCCAGCATTTT
>14|TRBV28|.|TRBD1|TRBJ2-3
CASTSGTDADTQYF
TGTGCCAGCACCTCCGGGACAGACGCAGATACGCAGTATTTT
>13|TRBV10-3|.|TRBD1|TRBJ2-7
CAAQSQGAGEQYF
TGTGCCGCGCAGTCCCAGGGGGCTGGGGAGCAGTACTTC
>14|TRBV19|.|TRBD2|TRBJ2-2
CATGGGGNTGELFF
TGTGCCACCGGCGGGGGGGGAAACACCGGGGAGCTGTTTTTT
>16|TRBV5-1|.|.|TRBJ2-6
CASSLEGGPGANVLTF
TGCGCCAGCAGCTTGGAGGGGGGGCCCGGGGCCAACGTCCTGACTTTC
>15|TRBV5-4|.|TRBD2|TRBJ2-7
CASSPRASGTYEQYF
TGTGCCAGCAGCCCCAGGGCTAGCGGGACCTACGAGCAGTACTTC
>19|TRBV6-1|.|.|TRBJ1-3
CASSEAPPSGAPPGNTIYF
TGTGCCAGCAGTGAAGCCCCTCCAAGCGGAGCTCCCCCTGGAAACACCATATATTTT
>11|TRBV30|.|.|TRBJ1-2
CAWERRAGYTF
TGTGCCTGGGAGCGCAGGGCTGGCTACACCTTC
>12|TRBV30|.|.|TRBJ1-4
CACLSGGEKLFF
TGTGCCTGCCTTTCCGGGGGGGAAAAACTGTTTTTT
>13|TRBV6-5|.|TRBD1|TRBJ1-2
CASARQGPYGYTF
TGTGCCAGCGCTCGACAGGGACCCTATGGCTACACCTTC
>13|TRBV2|few|TRBD2|TRBJ2-1
CARGTSEYNEQFF
TGTGCCCGGGGGACTAGCGAATACAATGAGCAGTTCTTC
>13|TRBV5-1|.|.|TRBJ2-1
CASSLNRAGEQFF
TGCGCCAGCAGCTTGAACAGGGCGGGTGAGCAGTTCTTC
>13|TRBV5-1|.|.|TRBJ1-1
CASSVGTDTEAFF
TGCGCCAGCAGCGTTGGTACAGACACTGAAGCTTTCTTT
>13|TRBV5-4|once|.|TRBJ1-2
CASSPQENYGYTF
TGTGCCAGCAGCCCACAGGAGAACTATGGCTACACCTTC
>15|TRBV9|.|.|TRBJ2-1
CASSGTPSSYNEQFF
TGTGCCAGCAGCGGCACCCCGAGCTCCTACAATGAGCAGTTCTTC
>13|TRBV12-3/TRBV12-4|.|.|TRBJ1-1
CASSSLRVTEAFF
TGTGCCAGCAGTTCCCTCAGGGTCACTGAAGCTTTCTTT
>16|TRBV30|.|.|TRBJ2-4
CAWTSPGSPSKNIQYF
TGTGCCTGGACCAGTCCGGGATCTCCATCCAAAAACATTCAGTACTTC
>16|TRBV6-1|once|.|TRBJ2-1
CASSEEGQSPYNEQFF
TGTGCCAGCAGTGAGGAGGGACAGAGCCCCTACAATGAGCAGTTCTTC
>16|TRBV6-5|.|TRBD1|TRBJ2-7
CASSYSTGKGRYEQYF
TGTGCCAGCAGTTACTCGACAGGGAAAGGTCGCTACGAGCAGTACTTC
>15|TRBV3-1/TRBV3-2|.|TRBD1|TRBJ1-2
CASSPPPGQRPGYTF
TGTGCCAGCAGCCCACCTCCGGGACAGAGGCCCGGCTACACCTTC
>13|TRBV2|.|.|TRBJ1-1
CASSVLRKTEAFF
TGTGCCAGCAGTGTGTTGAGGAAAACTGAAGCTTTCTTT
>13|TRBV27|.|.|TRBJ1-6
CASKAELNSPLHF
TGTGCCAGCAAGGCGGAGCTAAATTCACCCCTCCACTTT
>16|TRBV9|.|TRBD2|TRBJ2-1
CASSVASGGVYNEQFF
TGTGCCAGCAGCGTAGCTAGCGGGGGGGTATACAATGAGCAGTTCTTC
>13|TRBV30|.|.|TRBJ1-6
CAWLTGGDSPLHF
TGTGCCTGGCTTACAGGTGGTGATTCACCCCTCCACTTT
>15|TRBV27|.|TRBD1|TRBJ1-6
CASRVTGGFQSPLHF
TGTGCCAGCCGTGTGACAGGGGGTTTTCAATCACCCCTCCACTTT
>19|TRBV5-3|.|TRBD1|TRBJ1-4
CARSQGLGGHGTENEKLFF
TGTGCCAGAAGCCAGGGACTTGGGGGACATGGGACAGAAAATGAAAAACTGTTTTTT
>16|TRBV6-5|.|TRBD1|TRBJ2-1
CASSYSPGQGTNEQFF
TGTGCCAGCAGTTACTCTCCGGGACAGGGGACCAATGAGCAGTTCTTC
>15|TRBV2|.|.|TRBJ1-6
CASSDGQTNNSPLHF
TGTGCCAGCAGTGATGGTCAGACTAATAATTCACCCCTCCACTTT
>15|TRBV15|.|.|TRBJ2-1
CATSRNLEAYNEQFF
TGTGCCACCAGCAGAAATCTGGAGGCCTACAATGAGCAGTTCTTC
>15|TRBV6-5|.|.|TRBJ1-2
CASIKFPGFKDGYTF
TGTGCCAGCATCAAATTCCCGGGTTTCAAGGATGGCTACACCTTC
>14|TRBV19|.|.|TRBJ2-5
CASSIGRAQETQYF
TGTGCCAGTAGTATTGGCCGTGCTCAAGAGACCCAGTACTTC
>15|TRBV5-1|.|TRBD1|TRBJ1-4
CASSLGTGGREKLFF
TGCGCCAGCAGCTTGGGGACAGGGGGAAGGGAAAAACTGTTTTTT
>18|TRBV5-1|once|TRBD2|TRBJ2-7
CASSLGPPGLASYYEQYF
TGCGCCAGCAGCTTGGGGCCACCGGGACTAGCCTCCTACTACGAGCAGTACTTC
>13|TRBV10-1|once|.|TRBJ1-4
CASSQPGSKKLFF
TGCGCCAGCAGTCAACCGGGATCTAAAAAACTGTTTTTT
>15|TRBV5-6|.|TRBD2|TRBJ2-1
CASSSGAGARNEQFF
TGTGCCAGCAGCTCCGGAGCGGGAGCGAGAAATGAGCAGTTCTTC
>13|TRBV2|.|.|TRBJ2-5
CASSEAPEGTQYF
TGTGCCAGCAGTGAGGCCCCGGAGGGGACCCAGTACTTC
>16|TRBV27|.|TRBD1|TRBJ1-4
CASSLRTGGGIEKLFF
TGTGCCAGCAGTTTACGGACAGGGGGCGGGATTGAAAAACTGTTTTTT
>14|TRBV2|once|.|TRBJ2-7
CASSDQGRLYEQYF
TGTGCCAGCAGTGATCAGGGCCGCCTTTACGAGCAGTACTTC
>16|TRBV24-1|.|TRBD2|TRBJ2-1
CATSATSGGTYNEQFF
TGTGCCACCAGTGCTACTAGCGGGGGGACCTACAATGAGCAGTTCTTC
>15|TRBV10-2|.|TRBD1|TRBJ1-1
CASIRDRGRGAEAFF
TGCGCCAGCATTAGGGACAGGGGGCGAGGGGCTGAAGCTTTCTTT
>17|TRBV7-3|.|TRBD1|TRBJ1-1
CASSFRDRGGGGTEAFF
TGTGCCAGCAGCTTCCGGGACAGGGGAGGAGGTGGCACTGAAGCTTTCTTT